The 23 T cell receptor beta chains given below trace back to one sample, sequenced in a study of tumor-infiltrating lymphocytes in primary liver carcinoma. The tissue used was unsorted bulk material of about 19-33 mg. RNA and DNA were co-extracted from it with the AllPrep DNA/RNA mini kit. A primer matching the constant region was used to make TCR beta cDNA from around 460 ng of total RNA. Slightly modified ARM-PCR served as the procedure for the TCR beta libraries. These libraries came from three rounds of nested multiplex PCR. The two initial PCR rounds, nine to eleven cycles each, used TRBV1-TRBV30 forward and C-beta reverse primers. Using its own MiXCR run on the multiplex PCR reads, TCRdb lists one record per CDR3 protein. Of 99,000 or so distinct CDR3 sequences in the sample, 55% to 70% were seen once. Material: liver tumor tissue from sampling region 5. Subset meaning: tumor region T5, tumor centre. The receptors shown here come from a woman in her sixties with primary liver carcinoma and hepatitis B virus infection.

Worth noting for this clonotype: One end of the junction fails to match germline, which may point to a read error. This rearrangement joins TRBV29-1 to TRBJ2-3; a possible D gene is TRBD1 (6 bases). The CDR3 sequence is 13 residues long. The germline gives CDR1 SQVTM, CDR2 ANQGSEA. CDR3: CNVMRGNTDTHYF. The CDR3 DNA is TGCAACGTGATGAGGGGGAACACAGATACGCACTATTTT.

As to this clonotype: As the CDR3 is not closed by the conserved phenylalanine or tryptophan, this likely results from a read error. The CDR3 DNA sequence: TGTGCCAGCGGCTTCCGACTAGCGGGAGATGCGAGGGAGCTGTTTCTT. As protein: CASGFRLAGDARELFL. The chain links TRBV11-2 to TRBJ2-2; 12 nucleotides line up with TRBD2. Looked up from germline, CDR1 is SGHAT and CDR2 is FQNNGV. CDR3 length: 16 residues.

In this sample, this clonotype turned up once. One junction end disagrees with the germline gene, perhaps due to a read error. The V call is TRBV12-3 or TRBV12-4, the J call TRBJ2-7; D call uncertain. The CDR3 length is 15 residues. The CDR3 protein is CTSSFGLVGHPSQYF. Written as DNA, the CDR3 is TGTACCAGCAGTTTCGGCTTAGTTGGCCACCCGTCACAGTACTTC.

The table lists this clonotype with many counts. The rearrangement links TRBV10-3 to TRBJ1-5; D unresolved. V was trimmed by 3 bases and J by 2 bases, leaving 11 bases between them. The CDR3 runs 15 residues. The germline CDR1 and CDR2 sequences are ENHRY and SYGVKD. The CDR3 nucleotides read TGTGCCATCAGTGAAGCAGGTGTCGGCAATCAGCCCCAGCATTTT. Residues: CAISEAGVGNQPQHF.

Details on this clonotype: A read error may account for a junction end that differs from germline. The V gene is TRBV11-2, the J gene TRBJ2-6, with D possibly TRBD1 on 6 matching bases. The CDR3 runs 15 residues. Germline CDR1 is SGHAT and CDR2 is FQNNGV. CDR3 region: CASSLEGAGANVMTF. As DNA, the CDR3 is TGTGCCAGCAGCTTAGAGGGCGCAGGGGCTAACGTCATGACTTTC.

Concerning this clonotype: The conserved phenylalanine or tryptophan is not found at the CDR3 terminus, so this likely reflects a read error. The chain recombines TRBV11-2 with TRBJ2-1, with unresolved D. There are 14 residues in the CDR3. Germline CDR1 reads SGHAT; CDR2 reads FQNNGV. The chain's CDR3 is CVSSLGTSYNGQFL. CDR3 sequence (DNA): TGTGTCAGCAGCTTAGGAACCTCCTACAATGGGCAGTTCCTC.

This clonotype showed up many times. The CDR3 here is CATDSGEDTQYF. The CDR3 DNA reads as TGTGCCACTGATAGCGGGGAGGATACGCAGTATTTT. The J gene is TRBJ2-3, the V gene TRBV10-3; 8 bases fit TRBD2. V gave up 10 bases and J gave up 6 bases; unmatched junction bases: 6. CDR1 and CDR2 (germline): ENHRY, SYGVKD. The CDR3 runs 12 residues.

A remark on this clonotype: The junction departs from germline at one end; a sequencing error may be responsible. The chain joins TRBV29-1 to TRBJ2-5; 12 bases are a match to TRBD1. Per germline, CDR1 SQVTM and CDR2 ANQGSEA. This CDR3 is built from 17 residues. The CDR3 loop is CSVSGTGGFRKQEAQYF. For the CDR3, the DNA is TGCAGCGTGTCCGGGACAGGGGGCTTTAGAAAGCAAGAGGCCCAGTACTTC.

This clonotype was counted between two and nine times. V usage is TRBV7-3 and J usage is TRBJ2-1, with TRBD2 matching over 9 bases. V shed 2 bases and J 6 bases; nucleotides not matched to a gene: 2. This CDR3 contains 14 residues. Germline CDR1 reads SGHTA; CDR2 reads FQGTGA. Here the CDR3 DNA reads TGTGCCAGCAGCTTAGGCGGGAGGGGCAATGAGCAGTTCTTC. Translation gives CASSLGGRGNEQFF. Full variable domain (remainder filled in from reference TRBV7-3 and TRBJ2-1): GAGVSQTPSNKVTEKGKYVELRCDPISGHTALYWYRQSLGQGPEFLIYFQGTGAADDSGLPNDRFFAVRPEGSVSTLKIQRTERGDSAVYLCASSLGGRGNEQFFGPGTRLTVL.

V gene TRBV11-3 combines with J gene TRBJ2-7, with D perhaps TRBD1 or TRBD2 (6 bases each). The V gene lost 7 bases and the J gene lost 1 base, with 17 bases spanning the gap. The CDR3 totals 15 residues. The germline CDR1 and CDR2 sequences are SGHNT and YENEEA. DNA of the CDR3: TGTGCCAGCACCCCGAGGGGGGTTGAATCCTACGAGCAGTACTTC. It is translated as CASTPRGVESYEQYF.

V and J are TRBV6-5 and TRBJ1-2; D is unresolved. Per the germline V gene, CDR1 is MNHEY and CDR2 is SVGAGI. This CDR3 has 12 amino acids. The DNA of the CDR3 is TGTGACAGTAGTTACTCCGCCGGTGGCTACACCTTC. Encoded protein: CDSSYSAGGYTF.

This clonotype was detected once. This may stem from a read error, because a much larger clone lies one nucleotide away. The chain links TRBV28 to TRBJ2-1, with D possibly TRBD2 on 6 matching bases. Germline CDR1 and CDR2: MDHEN and SYDVKM. Deletions cut 7 bases from V and 7 bases from J, with 14 bases between. The length of the CDR3 is 13 residues. For the CDR3, the DNA is TGTGCCAGCAATAACTGGGAGGTGAATGAGCAGTTCTTC. As protein: CASNNWEVNEQFF.

There are many counts of this clonotype. The chain has TRBV29-1 and TRBJ2-1, with 14 bases aligning to TRBD2. The junction had 8 bases not matched to a gene; V was cut back by 4 bases and J by 6 bases. The CDR3 contains 16 residues. CDR1 is SQVTM, CDR2 ANQGSEA, per germline. Here the CDR3 reads CSVAKRGTSGSNEQFF. CDR3 DNA sequence: TGCAGCGTTGCGAAGAGGGGGACTAGCGGGAGCAATGAGCAGTTCTTC.

The J gene is TRBJ2-7, the V gene TRBV12-3 or TRBV12-4; 7 nucleotides line up with TRBD2. Trimming cost V 6 bases and J 11 bases; bases outside gene matches: 19. The CDR3 spans 15 residues. The CDR3 region has the DNA TGTGCCAGCAGCCAAGAAACGGGAGGTCGGAATGAGAAGTACTTC. Its translation is CASSQETGGRNEKYF.

This clonotype was detected many times. This sequence joins TRBV30 and TRBJ2-3, with 11 bases aligning to TRBD2. V shed 7 bases, J shed 6 bases, and the junction held 12 bases outside the gene matches. The CDR3 extends over 15 amino acids. Germline loops: CDR1 GTSNPN, CDR2 SVGIG (reference sequence). CDR3 in DNA: TGTGCCTACTCCATAGCGGGAGGGACCGGGGATACGCAGTATTTT. The encoded protein is CAYSIAGGTGDTQYF.

As to this clonotype: One junction end does not reproduce the germline sequence, and a read error may be involved. The rearrangement links TRBV10-2 to TRBJ2-7, with D perhaps matching TRBD2 (5 bases). In germline, CDR1 is WSHSY, CDR2 SAAADI. The CDR3 extends over 14 amino acids. The CDR3 spells CGSSVGSGFGEQYF. The CDR3, as DNA: TGCGGCAGCAGTGTGGGATCGGGGTTCGGCGAGCAGTACTTC.

In regard to this clonotype: The junction departs from germline at one end; a sequencing error may be responsible. The chain recombines TRBV11-2 with TRBJ2-3, with 8 bases lining up with TRBD2. The CDR3 consists of 15 residues. Germline-derived CDR1 and CDR2 are SGHAT and FQNNGV. CDR3 region: CASNSGLVGPDTQYF. The DNA for the CDR3 is TGTGCCAGCAACTCGGGACTAGTGGGACCAGATACGCAGTATTTC.

In regard to this clonotype: The CDR3 does not close with the conserved phenylalanine or tryptophan, likely indicating a read error. The J gene is TRBJ2-5, the V gene TRBV10-3; unclear D gene. The CDR3 loop spans 14 amino acids. Germline V gene data show CDR1 as ENHRY and CDR2 as SYGVKD. Written as DNA, the CDR3 is TGTGCCTTCAGTGAGTCGGCAGCCCAAGAGACCCAGTACTTA. Amino acids: CAFSESAAQETQYL.

Comment on this clonotype: One junction end disagrees with the germline gene, perhaps due to a read error. V and J are TRBV30 and TRBJ1-5; TRBD1 might be the D (5 bases). This CDR3 spans 15 amino acids. Per the germline V gene, CDR1 is GTSNPN and CDR2 is SVGIG (reference sequence). The CDR3 coding sequence is TGTGCGTGGAAGCTGCCGGGACCAAAACCCCAGCCCCAGCGTTTT. It translates to CAWKLPGPKPQPQRF.

About this clonotype: The conserved closing phenylalanine or tryptophan is absent in this CDR3, likely reflecting a read error. The DNA is omitted, as the CDR3 cannot be located on it reliably, and the CDR3 follows TCRdb's listing. The genes are TRBV11-2 and TRBJ1-2; the table assigns TRBD1, which was not confirmed against the DNA. Per the germline V gene, CDR1 is SGHAT and CDR2 is FQNNGV. Inclusive of both ends, the CDR3 amounts to 15 amino acids. This chain's CDR3 is CTSSLDPSGKYGYTS.

This clonotype was observed once. One end of the junction fails to match germline, which may point to a read error. This chain's CDR3 is CNAEGGTGEQETQCF. The CDR3 nucleotides read TGCAACGCTGAAGGGGGGACAGGGGAACAAGAGACCCAGTGCTTC. The chain employs TRBV29-1 and TRBJ2-5; 10 bases match TRBD1. The CDR3 totals 15 residues. Looked up from germline, CDR1 is SQVTM and CDR2 is ANQGSEA.

The genes are TRBV6-1 and TRBJ2-7, with 8 nucleotides matching TRBD2. CDR1 and CDR2 (germline): MNHNS, SASEGT. The CDR3 length is 15 residues. The V and J ends lost 10 bases and 1 base, in that order; junction bases with no gene match: 12. CDR3 nucleotides: TGTGCCATCAGCCCAACGGGGGGGGATTCCTACGAGCAGTACTTC. Protein: CAISPTGGDSYEQYF.

This clonotype was detected once. At one boundary the junction diverges from the germline segment, which might be a read error. The chain has TRBV11-2 and TRBJ1-2; no firm D call. Germline V lookup: CDR1 SGHAT, CDR2 FQNNGV. This CDR3 spans 15 amino acids. The CDR3 sequence: CTSSLESAGYYGYTF. CDR3 in DNA: TGCACCAGCAGCTTGGAGAGTGCGGGTTACTATGGCTACACCTTC. The entire variable domain, with the rest obtained from reference TRBV11-2 and TRBJ1-2, is as follows: EAGVAQSPRYKIIEKRQSVAFWCNPISGHATLYWYQQILGQGPKLLIQFQNNGVVDDSQLPKDRFSAERLKGVDSTLKIQPAKLEDSAVYLCTSSLESAGYYGYTFGSGTRLTVV.